This passage covers 26 T cell receptor beta chains from one sample sequenced in a study of control samples from healthy donors and cancer patients. Here immunoSEQ multiplex PCR was the method, and the copy in TCRdb shows in-frame clones only, minus some. Here the sample spans 20,000 to 25,000 clones, under 90% being singletons. Specimen: PBMCs. These receptors were collected from a man between 60 and 75 years old with colorectal cancer.

This clone was picked up a small number of times. The V and J genes are TRBV20-1 and TRBJ2-1; no reliable D call. V dropped 1 base and J dropped 9 bases, with 7 bases sitting between them. Germline V CDR1 and CDR2: DFQATT, SNEGSKA (reference sequence). CDR3 length: 11 amino acids. In DNA, the CDR3 is TGCAGTGCTAGAGGCAGTCTTGAGCAGTTCTTC. Its translation: CSARGSLEQFF.

The chain links TRBV6-6 to TRBJ1-5; D is perhaps TRBD1 (5 bases). CDR3 size: 13 residues. V shed 3 bases and J shed 5 bases, with 8 bases lying between them. Germline lookup yields CDR1 MNHNY and CDR2 SVGAGI (reference sequence). CDR3 nucleotides: TGTGCCAGCAGTTATATGGGGGATCAGCCCCAGCATTTT. Protein: CASSYMGDQPQHF.

This chain links TRBV19 with TRBJ2-7; TRBD2 matches 7 bases. CDR3 length: 13 amino acids. The V segment lost 3 bases and the J segment 6 bases; nucleotides outside the gene matches: 5. From germline, CDR1 is LNHDA and CDR2 SQIVND (reference sequence). The CDR3 loop reads CASSIWGGSEQYV. CDR3 nucleotide sequence: TGTGCCAGTAGTATCTGGGGGGGGTCCGAGCAGTACGTC.

This chain connects TRBV4-1 to TRBJ1-2; 11 bases match TRBD1. Per germline, CDR1 MGHRA and CDR2 YSYEKL. J lost 8 bases, V lost 4 bases, and 3 bases had no gene match. The length of the CDR3 is 13 residues. CDR3 coding DNA: TGCGCCAGCAGCCTGGGACAGGGGGGCGGCTACACCTTC. Protein sequence: CASSLGQGGGYTF.

The gene calls are TRBV9 and TRBJ2-7, with TRBD2 as a possible D gene (7 bases). CDR3 length: 12 amino acids. Germline CDR1 and CDR2: SGDLS and YYNGEE. Trimming pared 7 bases from V and 2 bases from J, leaving 10 bases between. In nucleotides, the CDR3 is TGTGCCAGCGGCGGGGGCCCCTACGAGCAGTACGTC. Its protein is CASGGGPYEQYV.

The V call is TRBV2, the J call TRBJ2-1; D remains unclear. The CDR3 extends over 15 amino acids. Deletions cut 2 bases from V and 1 base from J, with 9 bases between. The germline V gene has CDR1 SNHLY and CDR2 FYNNEI. Here the CDR3 DNA reads TGTGCCAGCAGTGAATCTGTGGCTTCCTACAATGAGCAGTTCTTC. This sequence encodes CASSESVASYNEQFF.

J is TRBJ2-3 and V is TRBV2; D is undetermined. The ends were cut back, 7 bases at V and 2 bases at J, with 13 bases in the middle. Germline V gives CDR1 SNHLY, CDR2 FYNNEI. The CDR3 has 14 residues. The CDR3 DNA follows: TGTGCCAGCACTAAAAAAAGCTCCACAGATACGCAGTATTTT. Translating gives CASTKKSSTDTQYF.

This clone is a singleton in its sample. The chain employs TRBV7-9 and TRBJ1-4; 7 nucleotides line up with TRBD1. The CDR3 is 16 amino acids. With 2 bases clipped from V and 4 bases from J, the junction kept 7 bases outside the gene matches. Germline-derived CDR1 and CDR2 are SEHNR and FQNEAQ (reference sequence). CDR3 region: CASSLRGPRDNEKLFF. The CDR3 region has the DNA TGTGCCAGCAGCTTAAGGGGGCCTAGGGATAATGAAAAACTGTTTTTT.

This clone was seen more than once but under ten times. The chain carries TRBV6-5 and TRBJ2-2; D unclear. The CDR3 spans 16 residues. Trimming shortened V by 2 bases and J by 4 bases, and 14 bases separated the two germline ends. Germline loops: CDR1 MNHEY, CDR2 SVGAGI. The CDR3 here is CASSYDWGVSTGELFF. CDR3 DNA sequence: TGTGCCAGCAGTTACGATTGGGGTGTAAGCACCGGGGAGCTGTTTTTT.

The rearrangement joins TRBV19 to TRBJ1-6, with 8 positions matching TRBD1. Germline V lookup: CDR1 LNHDA, CDR2 SQIVND (reference sequence). Unmatched junction bases numbered 7, after V lost 3 bases and J lost 6 bases. This CDR3 is built from 16 residues. The CDR3 reads CASSMTGTGINSPLHF. The CDR3 nucleotides read TGTGCCAGTAGTATGACCGGGACAGGAATTAATTCACCCCTCCACTTT.

The chain combines TRBV14 with TRBJ2-7, with a possible D match to TRBD1 (6 bases). Germline V gene data show CDR1 as SGHDN and CDR2 as FVKESK. The V end lost 2 bases, the J end lost 0 bases, and 8 bases lay between the germline ends. There are 14 residues in the CDR3. CDR3 in DNA: TGTGCCAGCAGCCAACACAGGGACTCCTACGAGCAGTACGTC. Its protein product is CASSQHRDSYEQYV.

This clone was observed a few times. The chain recombines TRBV3-1 (or the pseudogene TRBV3-2) with TRBJ2-2; 8 bases are shared with TRBD1. V lost 0 bases to trimming and J lost 5 bases; unmatched junction nucleotides: 8. Germline loops: CDR1 LGHDT, CDR2 YNNKEL (reference sequence). This CDR3 is 17 amino acids long. CDR3 protein: CASSQDPGQGWTGELFF. The CDR3 bases are TGTGCCAGCAGCCAAGACCCCGGACAGGGATGGACCGGGGAGCTGTTTTTT.

As for this clone: Other nucleotide sequences from this sample produce the same CDR3. The chain uses TRBV2 and TRBJ2-3; possible D gene TRBD1, 6 bases. CDR3 size: 13 residues. CDR1 and CDR2 (germline): SNHLY, FYNNEI. Trimming removed 8 bases at V and 2 bases at J, with 11 bases between. CDR3 protein: CASQGRATDTQYF. CDR3 DNA: TGTGCCAGCCAGGGGCGAGCCACAGATACGCAGTATTTT.

The chain links TRBV18 to TRBJ1-2, with D unresolved. Germline CDR1 reads KGHSH; CDR2 reads LQKENI. Trimming took 1 base from V and 5 from J, leaving 11 bases between them. The CDR3 covers 14 residues. Here the CDR3 DNA reads TGTGCCAGCTCACCACAGGGCCTGAATTATGGCTACACCTTC. Encoded protein: CASSPQGLNYGYTF.

V usage is TRBV5-1 and J usage is TRBJ2-1; 12 bases agree with TRBD2. The CDR3 runs 16 residues. Trimming at V came to 0 bases and at J to 5 bases, leaving 3 bases not matched to a gene. The germline gives CDR1 SGHRS, CDR2 YFSETQ. The DNA of the CDR3 is TGCGCCAGCAGCTTGGAGGCTAGCGGGGGGGACAATGAGCAGTTCTTC. It encodes CASSLEASGGDNEQFF.

This clone is medium-sized in the sample. The rearrangement joins TRBV30 to TRBJ2-7; TRBD2 agrees at 11 bases. The length of the CDR3 is 14 residues. With 6 bases clipped from V and 4 bases from J, the junction kept 8 bases outside the gene matches. Germline lookup yields CDR1 GTSNPN and CDR2 SVGIG (reference sequence). The CDR3 loop is CACRTSGGLYEQYF. The CDR3, as DNA: TGTGCCTGTCGAACTAGCGGGGGACTTTACGAGCAGTACTTC.

The V gene is TRBV12-3 or TRBV12-4, the J gene TRBJ1-1; D unresolved. This CDR3 contains 13 residues. V was pared by 3 bases and J by 0 bases, with 5 bases between. The CDR3 DNA is TGTGCCAGCAGTTTTATTATGAACACTGAAGCTTTCTTT. Protein: CASSFIMNTEAFF.

The chain recombines TRBV5-6 with TRBJ2-3; D unclear. The CDR3 totals 13 residues. Germline CDR1 SGHDT, CDR2 YYEEEE. The V and J ends lost 2 bases and 6 bases respectively, with 10 bases between them. The DNA of the CDR3 is TGTGCCAGCAGCTTAACACGGAGTGATACGCAGTATTTT. This codes for CASSLTRSDTQYF.

The chain combines TRBV27 with TRBJ1-1; D gene ambiguous. V shed 3 bases and J shed 5 bases, with 10 bases lying between them. Germline CDR1 and CDR2: MNHEY and SMNVEV (reference sequence). The CDR3 is made up of 13 amino acids. The CDR3 DNA reads as TGTGCCAGCAGTTTTTGGGGAAATACTGAAGCTTTCTTT. It is translated as CASSFWGNTEAFF.

The chain combines TRBV4-2 with TRBJ2-2, with 11 bases matching TRBD2. Per germline, CDR1 LGHNA and CDR2 YNFKEQ. CDR3 length: 17 amino acids. V shed 7 bases and J 4 bases; nucleotides not matched to a gene: 11. This CDR3 is CASNVPLAGATTGELFF. CDR3 DNA: TGTGCCAGCAATGTCCCACTAGCGGGGGCTACCACCGGGGAGCTGTTTTTT.

The chain links TRBV5-6 to TRBJ1-2; D possibly corresponds to TRBD1 (6 bases). Germline V gene sequence: CDR1 SGHDT, CDR2 YYEEEE. The CDR3 contains 16 residues. The ends were cut back, 4 bases at V and 2 bases at J, with 18 bases in the middle. The CDR3 protein is CASSTSQGIQNYGYTF. Written as DNA, the CDR3 is TGTGCCAGCAGCACTAGCCAGGGGATCCAGAACTATGGCTACACCTTC.

The chain joins TRBV6-6 to TRBJ1-5; TRBD1 is a possible D gene (5 bases). The V gene's germline CDR1 is MNHNY and CDR2 SVGAGI (reference sequence). V was pared by 6 bases and J by 3 bases, with 18 bases between. The CDR3 totals 16 residues. The DNA of the CDR3 is TGTGCCAGCAGCCCAATCCCGGGGGTTAACAATCAGCCCCAGCATTTT. It is translated as CASSPIPGVNNQPQHF.

The chain carries TRBV12-3 or TRBV12-4 and TRBJ2-7, with D possibly TRBD2 on 5 matching bases. Trimming stripped 5 bases from V and 0 bases from J, with 8 bases between. The CDR3 runs 13 residues. CDR3 bases: TGTGCCAGCAGTCTGAGGGCCTCCTACGAGCAGTACTTC. Translating it yields CASSLRASYEQYF.

The rearrangement joins TRBV6-5 to TRBJ1-5; the match to TRBD1 covers 8 bases. Germline lookup yields CDR1 MNHEY and CDR2 SVGAGI. This CDR3 is 14 amino acids long. V dropped 8 bases and J dropped 0; count of bases not matched to a gene: 3. CDR3 in amino acids: CASQGANSNQPQHF. As DNA, the CDR3 is TGTGCCAGCCAGGGGGCGAATAGCAATCAGCCCCAGCATTTT.

The chain combines TRBV5-4 with TRBJ2-3; TRBD2 agrees at 13 bases. CDR3 length equals 18 residues. Germline V gene data show CDR1 as SGHNT and CDR2 as YYREEE (reference sequence). Losses at the gene ends were 4 bases for V and 8 bases for J; bases not matched to a gene: 16. The CDR3 DNA reads as TGTGCCAGCAGCCCATCGACTAGCGGGGGGCCTATGGTGGGTACGCAGTATTTT. The encoded protein is CASSPSTSGGPMVGTQYF.

This clone was seen more than once but under ten times. The chain carries TRBV6-6 and TRBJ1-6, with 7 nucleotides matching TRBD1. J was trimmed by 5 bases and V by 5 bases; bases with no gene match: 6. The CDR3 spans 15 residues. Germline V gene lookup returns CDR1 MNHNY and CDR2 SVGAGI (reference sequence). DNA for the CDR3: TGTGCCAGCAGTCGATCCGGGACAGATAATTCACCCCTCCACTTT. Residues: CASSRSGTDNSPLHF.